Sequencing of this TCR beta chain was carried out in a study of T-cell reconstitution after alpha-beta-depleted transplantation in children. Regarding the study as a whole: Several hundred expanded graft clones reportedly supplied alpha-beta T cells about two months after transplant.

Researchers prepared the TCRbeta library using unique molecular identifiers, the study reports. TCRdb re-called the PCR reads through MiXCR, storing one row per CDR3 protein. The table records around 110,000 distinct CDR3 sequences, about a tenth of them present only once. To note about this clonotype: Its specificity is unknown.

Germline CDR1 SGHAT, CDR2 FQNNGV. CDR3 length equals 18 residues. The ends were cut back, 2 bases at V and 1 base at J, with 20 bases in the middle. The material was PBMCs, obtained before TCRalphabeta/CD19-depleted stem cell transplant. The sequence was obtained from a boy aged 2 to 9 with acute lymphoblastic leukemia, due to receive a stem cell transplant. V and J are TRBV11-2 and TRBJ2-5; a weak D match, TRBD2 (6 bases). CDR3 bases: TGTGCCAGCAGCTTACCCCGGGGTAGCGGATGGGTCCAAGAGACCCAGTACTTC. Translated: CASSLPRGSGWVQETQYF.